The entry below describes one T cell receptor (beta chain). Its target is not known. Sequencing used immunoSEQ multiplex PCR; TCRdb keeps in-frame clones, though not all of them. The repertoire holds fewer than 110,000 clones, with 91% as singletons. The record originates from a study of T cell responses to AZD1222 COVID-19 vaccine. Findings and limits, study-wide: Vaccine-associated CD4 TCRs ranged over spike, dominating at 160-218 and 743-854. Nearly half of spike-specific TCRs reportedly go after variant regions that carry no mutations.

This CDR3 has 17 residues. Germline CDR1 and CDR2: SGHTA and FQGNSA. Losses at the gene ends were 2 bases for V and 5 bases for J; bases not matched to a gene: 12. The sample in question was peripheral blood, obtained on day 0 of AZD1222 vaccination. This chain uses TRBV7-2 with TRBJ2-7; 10 bases line up with TRBD2. The receptor was isolated from an adult in good health. Here the CDR3 DNA reads TGTGCCAGCAGCTTATCCTATTCGGGGACTAGCGTCAACGAGCAGTACTTC. Encoded protein: CASSLSYSGTSVNEQYF.